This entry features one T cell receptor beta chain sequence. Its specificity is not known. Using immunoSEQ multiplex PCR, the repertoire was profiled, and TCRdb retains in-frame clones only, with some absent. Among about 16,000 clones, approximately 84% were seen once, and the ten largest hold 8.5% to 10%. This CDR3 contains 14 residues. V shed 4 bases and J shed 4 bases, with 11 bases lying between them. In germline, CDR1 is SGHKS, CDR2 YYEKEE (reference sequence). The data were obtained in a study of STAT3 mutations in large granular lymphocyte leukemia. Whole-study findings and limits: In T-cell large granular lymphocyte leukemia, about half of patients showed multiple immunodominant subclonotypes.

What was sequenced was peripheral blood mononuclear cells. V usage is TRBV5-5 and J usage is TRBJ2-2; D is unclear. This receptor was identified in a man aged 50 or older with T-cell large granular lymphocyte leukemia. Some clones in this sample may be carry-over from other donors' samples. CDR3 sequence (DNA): TGTGCCAGCAGCCCCGAGGTTTTCACCGGGGAGCTGTTTTTT. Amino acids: CASSPEVFTGELFF.